This TCR beta chain was obtained from a study of cytomegalovirus exposure and HLA in healthy donors. The ends lost 5 bases at V and 6 bases at J; junction bases unmatched: 3. The CDR3 contains 13 residues. Per germline, CDR1 MNHEY and CDR2 SVGAGI. The table came from immunoSEQ multiplex PCR; TCRdb's copy has only in-frame clones and leaves some out. Altogether about 110,000 clones are present, over 85% being singletons, with the ten largest covering about 1.9%. The receptor was derived from a woman between 18 and 30 years old in good health and CMV-seronegative. Material for sequencing was PBMCs. The V call is TRBV6-5, the J call TRBJ1-5, with 8 bases identical to TRBD1. CDR3 nucleotides: TGTGCCAGCAGTGGACAGGGCGGTCAGCCCCAGCATTTT. Translating gives CASSGQGGQPQHF.